A single T cell receptor (beta chain) is shown here with its context. Its target antigen remains unknown. No base quality information exists; no much larger clone differs at one position. Reading the label with the study, this specimen's treatment or condition is: approximately 10-day PBMC culture with coronavirus spike peptide pools or control peptides (ViraFEST assay). The ViraFEST assay was used in the study, in which antigen-specific T cells were expanded with peptide pools and expanded clonotypes were subsequently identified by TCR sequencing. The convalescent patients' positive SARS-CoV-2 PCR tests fell between March and December 2020, which was before the Alpha, Beta and Delta variants emerged in the United States. Each well held 2.2 million or so PBMCs cultured with 9 to 10 ug/ml peptide pools in IMDM containing 5% human AB serum and 7.5 to 10 IU/ml IL-2. On days 3 and 7, half of the culture medium was replaced with fresh IL-2-containing medium. After 10 days of culture, CD4+ T cells were isolated by negative selection with the EasySep CD4+ T cell isolation kit. Ficoll-Paque Plus gradient centrifugation was used to isolate PBMCs from whole blood, and the isolated PBMCs were then either used fresh or cryopreserved at -140C. Triplicate wells were generally used for each culture condition.

The data originate from a study of vaccination and CD4 T cells after COVID-19 (dated by TCRdb to between 2022 and 2023). For context, the study as a whole: SARS-CoV-2 positivity had been established in the convalescent patients by nasal swab PCR, and mild disease was recorded in several of these patients and severe disease in one. Six males and four females were included in the convalescent cohort, with two Hispanic individuals, seven Caucasians, two Asians and one multiracial person represented. In around 10 COVID-19 convalescent patients and a few infection-naive healthy vaccine recipients, researchers compared the spike-specific CD4+ TCR repertoire from before mRNA vaccination with the repertoire from after. For stimulating the cultures, overlapping spike peptide pools were used, derived from SARS-CoV-2 as well as from the common cold coronaviruses HCoV-NL63, HCoV-OC43 and HCoV-229E. Post-vaccine blood samples were collected a median of around 10 weeks after the second vaccine dose, ranging from roughly 13 to 250 days. Post-COVID blood samples from convalescent patients were collected a median of roughly 100 days after diagnosis, with a range of roughly 30 to 170 days. Each participant got two doses of either the Pfizer-BioNTech BNT162b2 vaccine (n=8) or the Moderna mRNA-1273 vaccine (n=2). Control cultures received a CEFX viral epitope pool as the positive control, an HIV-1 Nef peptide pool as the negative control, or no peptide.

The germline V gene (reference sequence) yields SGHNT for CDR1 and YYREEE for CDR2. Measured from the cysteine to the phenylalanine, the CDR3 is 17 residues long. Just CDR3 DNA is preserved here, 51 bases in frame from base 1. Trimming takes 4 bases off V and 0 bases off J; junction bases not matched to a gene: 11. Beyond this particular receptor, the publication reports: Nearly all vaccine-specific clones in convalescent patients (304 of 307) were mono-reactive for SARS-CoV-2 spike rather than cross-reactive with common cold coronaviruses. The median count of SARS-CoV-2-reactive clonotypes went up from under 25 after infection to roughly 38 after vaccination, although the change was not significant. In convalescent patients, a median approximately 90% of post-vaccine SARS-CoV-2-reactive clones were detected only after vaccination, suggesting vaccine-specific priming. Relatively few convalescent patients were included in the study, and early timepoints after natural infection were not analyzed.

The library was generated by PCR. TCR sequencing of DNA from cultured CD4+ T cells used the Oncomine TCR Beta short-read assay at the Johns Hopkins FTIC core. Genomic DNA was extracted from the cultured CD4+ T cells with the QIAamp micro DNA kit. Oncomine TCR Beta libraries from cultured CD4+ T cells were pooled with unique dual indexes and sequenced on an Illumina iSeq 100. Concerning the study's data processing: Non-productive sequences were removed, and CDR3s that did not start with C, did not end with F or W, or were shorter than 7 amino acids were discarded. Antigen-specific clonotypes were identified using the MANAFEST web application through comparison of peptide-stimulated wells with reference and other culture wells. For a clone to be called positive, the clone needed an FDR below 0.05, an odds ratio above 5, and a productive frequency above 0.1% in at least two of three replicate wells. A clonotype counted as cross-reactive if it showed significant expansion both in the SARS-CoV-2 spike wells and in at least one common cold coronavirus spike condition. Using R version 3.6.1, CDR3 homology was evaluated through Levenshtein distances (stringdist) along with unrooted phylogenetic trees (ape). The public reads were reanalyzed by TCRdb: fastp trimming at Q25, MiXCR alignment, in-frame beta chains only. Each CDR3 protein gets just one entry, which takes the most common genes and DNA from the rows behind it. Here the V and J calls rest on TCRdb's processing, not on the authors' analysis. Counted in this sample were around 18,000 distinct CDR3 sequences; around three fifths of them appeared once. The ten biggest clones cover 7.4% of the sample.

Recombination linked TRBV5-4 to TRBJ1-1; 8 middle bases align to TRBD1. Sequencing input: CD4+ T cells from blood, cultured in vitro. This clonotype originated in a human donor who had recovered from COVID-19. The nucleotides are TGTGCCAGCAGCCTCGGACAGGGCGCCCGCTTGAACACTGAAGCTTTCTTT. Translated, this is CASSLGQGARLNTEAFF.